The clone carrying this TCR beta chain counts as medium-sized. The antigen is undetermined. This entry comes from a study of prognosis after radiotherapy for stage I lung cancer. Study background: Distant metastases arose in several patients, median approximately seven months post-radiotherapy; fewer than 18 had no significant progression. Broader study findings: Reduced Shannon entropy following stereotactic body radiation therapy was recorded in patients who developed distant metastases.

From genomic DNA, two-round multiplex PCR was used to amplify TCR beta CDR3. With primers specific to each TRBV and TRBJ gene, the first-round PCR was performed. With universal primers, the second PCR round was performed. From the multiplex PCR reads, TCRdb called clonotypes with MiXCR, one entry per CDR3 protein. This table has roughly 13,000 distinct CDR3 sequences, about 50% appearing once. Two sampling time points were used, and around 6 milliliters of peripheral blood were drawn at each. CDR3 length equals 15 residues. CDR1 is SGHRS, CDR2 YFSETQ, per germline. Germline trimming cut 4 bases from V and 4 bases from J; bases unmatched to any gene: 7.

This TCR came from a donor over 45 with non-small cell lung cancer. The rearrangement joins TRBV5-1 to TRBJ2-1; 8 bases agree with TRBD2. The sequences come from PBMCs, collected before or after stereotactic body radiation therapy (not recorded which). The CDR3 loop is CASSPLAGGYNEQFF. The CDR3 bases are TGCGCCAGCAGCCCCCTAGCGGGTGGGTACAATGAGCAGTTCTTC.